This T cell receptor beta chain was profiled in a study of Ad26.COV2.S vaccination and SARS-CoV-2 variants. Study in general: Ad26.COV2.S, an intramuscular injection, was given once or twice 56 days apart. Findings and caveats of the study: Compared with placebo recipients, vaccine recipients had higher spike-specific TCR breadth. Vaccine and placebo recipients had similar non-spike TCR breadth.

As concerns this clone: Its target is not known.

The table came from immunoSEQ multiplex PCR; TCRdb's copy has only in-frame clones and leaves some out. The sample has about 350,000 clones, approximately 90% seen once. Germline V gene sequence: CDR1 DFQATT, CDR2 SNEGSKA (reference sequence). Trimming left V 3 bases short and J 0 bases short, with 9 bases between. The CDR3 extends over 14 amino acids. The treatment denotes: around 19 received Ad26.COV2.S at low or high dose, single or two shots; 5 received placebo; per-sample allocation not given. Specimens were obtained on day 63 following the first vaccine or placebo injection. Donation was by an adult aged 18-55 years who was in Boston.

The input for sequencing was peripheral blood, taken in a trial of Ad26.COV2.S vaccine versus placebo. The chain combines TRBV20-1 with TRBJ2-1; maybe TRBD2 (5 bases). The receptor was isolated from a person between 18 and 65 years old who received the Ad26.COV2.S COVID-19 vaccine or a placebo. Here the CDR3 DNA reads TGCAGTGCTAGTCGAGGGAGCTCCTACAATGAGCAGTTCTTC. Translation gives CSASRGSSYNEQFF.